A selection of T cell receptor beta chains follows, all from one sample in a study of shared clonotypes between healthy human individuals. Assay used: immunoSEQ multiplex PCR; TCRdb lists only in-frame clones, some missing. The table includes approximately 1.4 million clones, 95% to 99% detected once. Sequencing used naive CD4+ T cells sorted from blood. These TCRs come from a man younger than 45 in good health. CDR3s leave out the opening cysteine and the closing phenylalanine or tryptophan.

v_gene: TRBV11-1
CDR3aa: ASSLALASGLGYT

v_gene: TRBV9
CDR3aa: ASSVGGTDTTQY

v_gene: TRBV2
CDR3aa: ASSSAWIQPQH

v_gene: TRBV5-4
CDR3aa: ASSSIGPTEQF

v_gene: TRBV11-3
CDR3aa: ASSAAGGVNQY

v_gene: TRBV6-1
CDR3aa: ATKQGAGNQPQH

v_gene: TRBV29-1
CDR3aa: SVEDHRGGGSYEQY

v_gene: TRBV29-1
CDR3aa: SAGTGGQPQH

v_gene: TRBV7-7
CDR3aa: ASSFVVLAGGSEQF

v_gene: TRBV6-1
CDR3aa: ASESRTSSNQPQH

v_gene: TRBV7-6
CDR3aa: ASSPRTSGRLNHNEQF

v_gene: TRBV5-4
CDR3aa: ASSFKGSNSYNEQF

v_gene: TRBV10-1
CDR3aa: ASSEVRGLAVEQY

v_gene: TRBV11-2
CDR3aa: ASSLGRTSGTSEQF

v_gene: TRBV5-4
CDR3aa: ASSADGRGGSNYGYT

v_gene: TRBV5-1
CDR3aa: ASSLQRGNEQF

v_gene: TRBV6-1
CDR3aa: ASRATGLDGAF

v_gene: TRBV2
CDR3aa: ATRGRTSSYEQY

v_gene: TRBV28
CDR3aa: ASSFFDLRGTYEQY

v_gene: TRBV7-9
CDR3aa: ASSPPTGGEKLF

v_gene: TRBV5-6
CDR3aa: ASSLLTDEQF

v_gene: TRBV15
CDR3aa: ATSRGRTYGYT

v_gene: TRBV19
CDR3aa: ASSSWTSGRTTGELF

v_gene: TRBV9
CDR3aa: ASSVGPGLAVGAGELF

v_gene: TRBV6-5
CDR3aa: ASSYSGKSYEQY

v_gene: TRBV9
CDR3aa: ASRALPNTDTQY

v_gene: TRBV9
CDR3aa: ASSGEHTDGKLF

v_gene: TRBV18
CDR3aa: ASSPSGTAHEQY

v_gene: TRBV27
CDR3aa: ASSPKSGRADTQY

v_gene: TRBV11-2
CDR3aa: ASSLEVNQPQH

v_gene: TRBV7-2
CDR3aa: ASSFSPNEKLF

v_gene: TRBV7-2
CDR3aa: ASSLARASGDGYEQY

v_gene: TRBV7-2
CDR3aa: ASSLSSSGSHEQY

v_gene: TRBV30
CDR3aa: AWSVSVNEQF

v_gene: TRBV29-1
CDR3aa: SVVRRGQNYNEQF

v_gene: TRBV19
CDR3aa: ASSVGAGGGQPQH

v_gene: TRBV7-9
CDR3aa: ASSRRELNNEQF

v_gene: TRBV5-1
CDR3aa: ASSSTGGGETQY

v_gene: TRBV27
CDR3aa: ASSLGRVKYQETQY

v_gene: TRBV11-2
CDR3aa: ASSPRQRSGNIQY

v_gene: TRBV29-1
CDR3aa: SPGEGWDTEAF

v_gene: TRBV5-1
CDR3aa: ASSPNPGQGALDQPQH

v_gene: TRBV10-3
CDR3aa: AITGTGLADTQY

v_gene: TRBV6-5
CDR3aa: ASSSTLTGAGAEAF

v_gene: TRBV28
CDR3aa: ASGSPTGTREETQY

v_gene: TRBV4-1
CDR3aa: ASSPERGLYGYT

v_gene: TRBV30
CDR3aa: AWSVKGYEQY

v_gene: TRBV30
CDR3aa: AWSPGTSGYYEQY

v_gene: TRBV28
CDR3aa: ASSFPGLAGENSYEQY

v_gene: TRBV4-3
CDR3aa: ASRNTGWDTNYGYT

v_gene: TRBV27
CDR3aa: ASSSTGTGFDGYT

v_gene: TRBV9
CDR3aa: ASSVAPRQETQY

v_gene: TRBV20-1
CDR3aa: SPLINGYT